This T cell receptor (beta chain) was sequenced in a study of CD8 T cells in Susac syndrome. Trimming left V 6 bases short and J 3 bases short, with 9 bases between. The CDR3 length is 11 residues. The V gene's germline CDR1 is DFQATT and CDR2 SNEGSKA (reference sequence). The RNA input was roughly 0.45 to 1 ug, and it was reverse transcribed with random hexamers. TCRdb reprocessed the immunoSEQ multiplex PCR reads with MiXCR, giving one entry per CDR3 protein. Here the sample spans roughly 120,000 distinct CDR3 sequences, 94% being singletons. The TCR originated in a human donor with multiple sclerosis. This chain uses TRBV20-1 with TRBJ2-7, with D unclear. Sequenced sample: CD4+ T cells from PBMCs. The DNA of the CDR3 is TGCAGTGCCGTTTACCTCTACGAGCAGTACTTC. This gives the protein CSAVYLYEQYF.